This TCR beta chain was retrieved from a study of early T cells in non-severe SARS-CoV-2 infection. With 4 bases removed from V and 4 bases from J, the gap between germline ends came to 14 bases. Germline V gives CDR1 SGHNT, CDR2 YYREEE (reference sequence). The CDR3 runs 14 residues. Each cDNA molecule carried a unique molecular identifier. TCRdb ran MiXCR on the 5' RACE reads and lists one entry per CDR3 protein. The sample contains 55,000 to 80,000 distinct CDR3 sequences, roughly 10% of which appear only once. The chain has TRBV5-4 and TRBJ1-2, with D possibly TRBD1 on 6 matching bases. This sequence was found in an adult who was a healthcare worker with PCR-confirmed SARS-CoV-2 infection or an uninfected control (not recorded which). The sequenced sample consisted of whole blood. This CDR3 reads CASSQGQETYGYTF. Written as DNA, the CDR3 is TGTGCCAGCAGCCAGGGGCAAGAGACCTATGGCTACACCTTC.